This T cell receptor beta chain stems from a study of shared clonotypes between healthy human individuals. At the level of the study: Those who served as donors were two women and a few men between the ages of 18 and 49.

The assay was run at deep level. Some clones are missing from TCRdb's copy, which holds only in-frame ones; the method was immunoSEQ multiplex PCR. The data contain roughly 1 million clones, about 75% of them singletons. Points from the study as a whole: A handful of donors showed sharing of around 5% of naive CD4 clonotypes. Naive subsets generally had larger estimated richness than memory subsets.

The CDR3 runs 15 residues. Between the trimmed V and J ends, which lost 1 base and 7 bases, there was a span of 15 bases. Germline V gene sequence: CDR1 MNHNS, CDR2 SASEGT. To note about this clone: What it binds is not known.

The V gene is TRBV6-1, the J gene TRBJ2-3; D gene uncertain. What was sequenced was memory CD4+ T cells sorted from blood. Sample subset: CD45RA-negative fraction. The source of this sequence is a young man in good health. The CDR3 bases are TGTGCCAGCAGTGAAGGCAGTTTGGCGCCTTATACGCAGTATTTT. Amino acid sequence: CASSEGSLAPYTQYF.